This is a list of T cell receptor beta chains from one sample in a study of cytomegalovirus exposure and HLA in healthy donors. Some clones are missing from TCRdb's copy, which holds only in-frame ones; the method was immunoSEQ multiplex PCR. The table lists fewer than 200,000 clones, roughly 89% of them singletons. The sample was PBMCs. These receptor sequences come from a woman aged 18-30 years in good health and CMV-seropositive. The CDR3 runs from the conserved cysteine through the conserved F or W. Fields, in order: V gene, D gene, J gene, clone size, CDR3 protein, CDR3 DNA. D genes are given only for firm matches. Clone size is given for some rows only: seen once, a few or many times, or a class if the clone is expanded.

V gene: TRBV6-4; D gene: TRBD2; J gene: TRBJ2-1; clone size: NA; CDR3 protein: CASSPGLAGARNEQFF; CDR3 DNA: TGTGCCAGCAGTCCGGGACTAGCGGGAGCGCGAAATGAGCAGTTCTTC
V gene: TRBV4-1; D gene: NA; J gene: TRBJ1-1; clone size: once; CDR3 protein: CASSQEGGYITEAFF; CDR3 DNA: TGCGCCAGCAGCCAAGAAGGAGGGTACATCACTGAAGCTTTCTTT
V gene: TRBV4-1; D gene: NA; J gene: TRBJ2-4; clone size: NA; CDR3 protein: CASSQFLGLAKNIQYF; CDR3 DNA: TGCGCCAGCAGCCAATTTCTGGGACTAGCCAAAAACATTCAGTACTTC
V gene: TRBV27; D gene: NA; J gene: TRBJ2-1; clone size: NA; CDR3 protein: CASREILPGRGNEQFF; CDR3 DNA: TGTGCCAGCAGGGAGATCCTCCCAGGGCGGGGCAATGAGCAGTTCTTC
V gene: TRBV4-2; D gene: NA; J gene: TRBJ2-3; clone size: NA; CDR3 protein: CASSQSVLGTDTQYF; CDR3 DNA: TGTGCCAGCAGCCAAAGCGTTTTGGGCACAGATACGCAGTATTTT
V gene: TRBV5-5; D gene: NA; J gene: TRBJ1-4; clone size: NA; CDR3 protein: CASSLVSANEKLFF; CDR3 DNA: TGTGCCAGCAGCTTGGTCTCCGCTAATGAAAAACTGTTTTTT
V gene: TRBV4-1; D gene: NA; J gene: TRBJ2-3; clone size: NA; CDR3 protein: CASSQIGTPERDTQYF; CDR3 DNA: TGCGCCAGCAGCCAGATCGGGACTCCCGAGAGAGATACGCAGTATTTT
V gene: TRBV28; D gene: NA; J gene: TRBJ1-3; clone size: NA; CDR3 protein: CASRSQGSAGNTIYF; CDR3 DNA: TGTGCCAGCAGAAGTCAGGGGAGCGCTGGAAACACCATATATTTT
V gene: TRBV30; D gene: NA; J gene: TRBJ2-2; clone size: NA; CDR3 protein: CAWSASLETGELFF; CDR3 DNA: TGTGCCTGGAGTGCGAGCCTCGAGACCGGGGAGCTGTTTTTT
V gene: TRBV11-3; D gene: NA; J gene: TRBJ2-1; clone size: NA; CDR3 protein: CASSNRDTRYNEQFF; CDR3 DNA: TGTGCCAGCAGCAACCGGGACACTCGATACAATGAGCAGTTCTTC
V gene: TRBV2; D gene: NA; J gene: TRBJ1-5; clone size: NA; CDR3 protein: CASSNRGRQPQHF; CDR3 DNA: TGTGCCAGCAGTAATAGGGGCCGACAGCCCCAGCATTTT
V gene: TRBV19; D gene: TRBD1; J gene: TRBJ2-7; clone size: NA; CDR3 protein: CASSRDRLDYEQYF; CDR3 DNA: TGTGCCAGTAGCAGGGACAGGCTGGACTACGAGCAGTACTTC
V gene: TRBV4-2; D gene: NA; J gene: TRBJ1-1; clone size: NA; CDR3 protein: CASSQDLRRAQEAFF; CDR3 DNA: TGTGCCAGCAGCCAAGATCTTCGGAGGGCACAAGAAGCTTTCTTT
V gene: TRBV12-5; D gene: NA; J gene: TRBJ1-2; clone size: NA; CDR3 protein: CASGFGIIDGYTF; CDR3 DNA: TGTGCTAGTGGTTTTGGCATAATCGATGGCTACACCTTC
V gene: TRBV7-9; D gene: NA; J gene: TRBJ1-4; clone size: NA; CDR3 protein: CASSTSSTGDEKLFF; CDR3 DNA: TGTGCCAGCAGTACCTCCTCGACGGGAGATGAAAAACTGTTTTTT
V gene: TRBV18; D gene: NA; J gene: TRBJ1-1; clone size: NA; CDR3 protein: CASSQEQNTEAFF; CDR3 DNA: TGTGCCAGCTCCCAGGAACAGAACACTGAAGCTTTCTTT
V gene: TRBV9; D gene: TRBD2; J gene: TRBJ2-5; clone size: NA; CDR3 protein: CASSVTGLEETQYF; CDR3 DNA: TGTGCCAGCAGCGTGACCGGACTAGAAGAGACCCAGTACTTC
V gene: TRBV14; D gene: NA; J gene: TRBJ2-7; clone size: NA; CDR3 protein: CASSQGSEQYF; CDR3 DNA: TGTGCCAGCAGCCAAGGTTCAGAGCAGTACTTC
V gene: TRBV5-4; D gene: TRBD1; J gene: TRBJ2-1; clone size: NA; CDR3 protein: CASSLIGTGEWNEQFF; CDR3 DNA: TGTGCCAGCAGCCTTATAGGGACAGGGGAATGGAATGAGCAGTTCTTC
V gene: TRBV11-3; D gene: NA; J gene: TRBJ2-3; clone size: NA; CDR3 protein: CASSRVGRLQYF; CDR3 DNA: TGTGCCAGCAGCCGGGTGGGTCGCTTGCAGTATTTT
V gene: TRBV7-3; D gene: TRBD2; J gene: TRBJ2-2; clone size: NA; CDR3 protein: CASSWGALAGNTGELFF; CDR3 DNA: TGTGCCAGCAGCTGGGGGGCACTAGCGGGAAACACCGGGGAGCTGTTTTTT
V gene: TRBV5-6; D gene: NA; J gene: TRBJ1-1; clone size: NA; CDR3 protein: CASSLERSHTEAFF; CDR3 DNA: TGTGCCAGCAGCTTAGAGCGGAGTCACACTGAAGCTTTCTTT
V gene: TRBV30; D gene: NA; J gene: TRBJ2-5; clone size: NA; CDR3 protein: CAWGSSGLGTQYF; CDR3 DNA: TGTGCCTGGGGTAGTTCGGGTCTAGGGACCCAGTACTTC
V gene: TRBV27; D gene: TRBD1; J gene: TRBJ2-7; clone size: NA; CDR3 protein: CASSEGQGGSYEQYF; CDR3 DNA: TGTGCCAGCAGTGAAGGACAGGGGGGATCCTACGAGCAGTACTTC
V gene: TRBV5-4; D gene: NA; J gene: TRBJ1-3; clone size: once; CDR3 protein: CASSLGSSGNTIYF; CDR3 DNA: TGTGCCAGCAGCTTGGGCAGCTCTGGAAACACCATATATTTT
V gene: TRBV28; D gene: NA; J gene: TRBJ1-2; clone size: NA; CDR3 protein: CASSFPGIMAGYGYTF; CDR3 DNA: TGTGCCAGCAGTTTCCCTGGGATCATGGCGGGCTATGGCTACACCTTC
V gene: TRBV7-2; D gene: TRBD2; J gene: TRBJ2-1; clone size: once; CDR3 protein: CASSSQGPWREASYNEQFF; CDR3 DNA: TGTGCCAGCAGCTCACAAGGCCCTTGGCGGGAGGCTTCCTACAATGAGCAGTTCTTC
V gene: TRBV5-1; D gene: NA; J gene: TRBJ1-4; clone size: NA; CDR3 protein: CASSRDSPNEKLFF; CDR3 DNA: TGCGCCAGCAGCAGGGACTCTCCTAATGAAAAACTGTTTTTT
V gene: TRBV7-3; D gene: NA; J gene: TRBJ2-1; clone size: NA; CDR3 protein: CASSRRGGSSYNEQFF; CDR3 DNA: TGTGCCAGCAGCCGTCGGGGTGGGAGCTCCTACAATGAGCAGTTCTTC
V gene: TRBV9; D gene: NA; J gene: TRBJ2-3; clone size: NA; CDR3 protein: CASSVQTSTDTQYF; CDR3 DNA: TGTGCCAGCAGCGTTCAGACTAGCACAGATACGCAGTATTTT
V gene: TRBV11-2; D gene: TRBD1; J gene: TRBJ1-5; clone size: NA; CDR3 protein: CASSPTGGNQPQHF; CDR3 DNA: TGTGCCAGCAGCCCTACAGGGGGGAATCAGCCCCAGCATTTT
V gene: TRBV18; D gene: TRBD1; J gene: TRBJ2-1; clone size: NA; CDR3 protein: CASSPRDRGYNEQFF; CDR3 DNA: TGTGCCAGCTCACCGCGGGACAGGGGCTACAATGAGCAGTTCTTC
V gene: TRBV5-6; D gene: NA; J gene: TRBJ2-7; clone size: NA; CDR3 protein: CASSSGVEEQYF; CDR3 DNA: TGTGCCAGCAGCTCAGGGGTGGAGGAGCAGTACTTC
V gene: TRBV5-4; D gene: TRBD2; J gene: TRBJ2-3; clone size: NA; CDR3 protein: CASTQGGRARDTQYF; CDR3 DNA: TGTGCCAGCACGCAGGGCGGGAGGGCTCGAGATACGCAGTATTTT
V gene: TRBV5-1; D gene: NA; J gene: TRBJ1-1; clone size: NA; CDR3 protein: CASSYSRVDTEAFF; CDR3 DNA: TGCGCCAGCAGCTATTCCAGGGTTGACACTGAAGCTTTCTTT
V gene: TRBV19; D gene: TRBD2; J gene: TRBJ2-1; clone size: NA; CDR3 protein: CASSIPSGGYNEQFF; CDR3 DNA: TGTGCCAGTAGTATCCCTAGCGGGGGTTACAATGAGCAGTTCTTC
V gene: TRBV7-3; D gene: NA; J gene: TRBJ2-3; clone size: NA; CDR3 protein: CASSLLGRGGPTDTQYF; CDR3 DNA: TGTGCCAGCAGCTTATTGGGGCGTGGGGGCCCCACAGATACGCAGTATTTT
V gene: TRBV7-2; D gene: NA; J gene: TRBJ1-5; clone size: few; CDR3 protein: CASSFEEGGNQPQHF; CDR3 DNA: TGTGCCAGCAGCTTCGAGGAGGGAGGCAATCAGCCCCAGCATTTT
V gene: TRBV11-3; D gene: NA; J gene: TRBJ2-3; clone size: NA; CDR3 protein: CASSLGGITDTQYF; CDR3 DNA: TGTGCCAGCAGCTTAGGCGGGATCACAGATACGCAGTATTTT
V gene: TRBV6-5; D gene: NA; J gene: TRBJ1-2; clone size: NA; CDR3 protein: CASSYVGKAIGYTF; CDR3 DNA: TGTGCCAGCAGTTACGTCGGGAAGGCCATTGGCTACACCTTC